Presented here are 8 T cell receptor beta chains from one specimen sequenced in a study of T cell therapy after organ transplantation. Time point defined: 20-29 weeks after completion of therapy. Which antigens these TCRs recognize remains unknown. Assay used: immunoSEQ multiplex PCR; TCRdb lists only in-frame clones, some missing. The data show about 3,600 clones, around 63% seen once. The source material was CD8+ T cells from blood, sampled after autologous CMV-specific T cell therapy. These TCRs come from a human patient who had received a solid organ transplant and had CMV disease. A share of the T cells may be of graft donor origin.

The rearrangement joins TRBV7-6 to TRBJ1-1; perhaps TRBD1 as D (6 bases). The CDR3 runs 13 residues. Germline values: CDR1 SGHVS, CDR2 FNYEAQ. V was pared by 1 base and J by 8 bases, with 11 bases between. The CDR3 sequence: CASSLDVGQEAFF. The CDR3 coding sequence is TGTGCCAGCAGCTTAGACGTTGGACAGGAAGCTTTCTTT.

This clone is deemed medium-sized. This chain links TRBV14 with TRBJ2-5; D might be TRBD1 (5 bases). Between the trimmed V and J ends, which lost 4 bases and 2 bases, there was a span of 14 bases. CDR1 is SGHDN, CDR2 FVKESK, per germline. The CDR3 length is 15 residues. The CDR3 here is CASSPPGPGQETQYF. In DNA form, the CDR3 reads TGTGCCAGCAGCCCCCCTGGGCCAGGGCAAGAGACCCAGTACTTC.

CDR3 bases: TGTGCCAGCAGTTTCAGCGTGGGCAATCAGCCCCAGCATTTT. Translation: CASSFSVGNQPQHF. The rearrangement joins TRBV27 to TRBJ1-5; D ambiguous. This CDR3 is 14 amino acids long. Trimming took off 3 bases at V and 2 bases at J, with 8 bases between the two ends. Germline V gene lookup returns CDR1 MNHEY and CDR2 SMNVEV (reference sequence).

The gene calls are TRBV9 and TRBJ2-3; D ambiguous. V lost 1 base, J lost 0 bases, and 21 bases lay in between. The germline gives CDR1 SGDLS, CDR2 YYNGEE. The length of the CDR3 is 19 residues. The CDR3 DNA reads TGTGCCAGCAGCGTAAGAACCCAGCCAGATGGGGAAAGCACAGATACGCAGTATTTT. Translation: CASSVRTQPDGESTDTQYF.

The chain is built from TRBV11-2 and TRBJ2-7; 9 bases map to TRBD1. CDR3 length: 16 amino acids. V gave up 5 bases and J gave up 5 bases; unmatched junction bases: 13. Germline CDR1 reads SGHAT; CDR2 reads FQNNGV. The CDR3 loop reads CASSRGQGTLIDEQYF. The CDR3 coding sequence is TGTGCCAGCAGCCGGGGACAGGGAACCCTTATAGACGAGCAGTACTTC. Complete variable domain (other parts from reference TRBV11-2 and TRBJ2-7): EAGVAQSPRYKIIEKRQSVAFWCNPISGHATLYWYQQILGQGPKLLIQFQNNGVVDDSQLPKDRFSAERLKGVDSTLKIQPAKLEDSAVYLCASSRGQGTLIDEQYFGPGTRLTVT.

This clone appeared a few times. The chain carries TRBV10-3 and TRBJ2-1, with 16 bases aligning to TRBD2. The germline CDR1 and CDR2 sequences are ENHRY and SYGVKD. The CDR3 runs to 16 residues. The junction had 5 bases not matched to a gene; V was cut back by 3 bases and J by 9 bases. CDR3 bases: TGTGCCATCAGTGACTCCGGGACTAGCGGGAGGGGTGAGCAGTTCTTC. It yields the protein CAISDSGTSGRGEQFF.

The chain employs TRBV19 and TRBJ2-6; D may be TRBD2 (6 bases). Per the germline V gene, CDR1 is LNHDA and CDR2 is SQIVND (reference sequence). The V end lost 5 bases, the J end lost 1 base, and 18 bases lay between the germline ends. The CDR3 sequence is 18 residues long. The CDR3, as DNA: TGTGCCAGTAGTCCCGGTTTCGGGGGAAGGTCTGGGGCCAACGTCCTGACTTTC. Protein product: CASSPGFGGRSGANVLTF. Looking up the rest from reference TRBV19 and TRBJ2-6 gives the full variable domain: DGGITQSPKYLFRKEGQNVTLSCEQNLNHDAMYWYRQDPGQGLRLIYYSQIVNDFQKGDIAEGYSVSREKKESFPLTVTSAQKNPTAFYLCASSPGFGGRSGANVLTFGAGSRLTVL.

J is TRBJ2-1 and V is TRBV7-2; 13 bases are shared with TRBD2. This CDR3 is 19 amino acids long. The junction had 8 bases not matched to a gene; V was cut back by 2 bases and J by 1 base. Per the germline V gene, CDR1 is SGHTA and CDR2 is FQGNSA. CDR3 sequence (DNA): TGTGCCAGCAGCTTAAACCGGGGACTAGCGGGGCCGTCCTACAATGAGCAGTTCTTC. Translated, it gives CASSLNRGLAGPSYNEQFF.